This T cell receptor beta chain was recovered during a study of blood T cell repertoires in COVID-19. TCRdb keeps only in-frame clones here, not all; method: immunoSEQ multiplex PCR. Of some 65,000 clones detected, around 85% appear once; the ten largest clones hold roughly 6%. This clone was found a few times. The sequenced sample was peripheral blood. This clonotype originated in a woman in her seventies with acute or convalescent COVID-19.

The DNA for the CDR3 is TGTGCCAGCAGTACAAATACCGGAAACACCATATATTTT. This codes for CASSTNTGNTIYF. The rearrangement joins TRBV28 to TRBJ1-3; no clear D gene. The V end was cut by 5 bases, the J end by 4 bases, with 9 bases between. The CDR3 sequence is 13 residues long. Germline loops: CDR1 MDHEN, CDR2 SYDVKM.